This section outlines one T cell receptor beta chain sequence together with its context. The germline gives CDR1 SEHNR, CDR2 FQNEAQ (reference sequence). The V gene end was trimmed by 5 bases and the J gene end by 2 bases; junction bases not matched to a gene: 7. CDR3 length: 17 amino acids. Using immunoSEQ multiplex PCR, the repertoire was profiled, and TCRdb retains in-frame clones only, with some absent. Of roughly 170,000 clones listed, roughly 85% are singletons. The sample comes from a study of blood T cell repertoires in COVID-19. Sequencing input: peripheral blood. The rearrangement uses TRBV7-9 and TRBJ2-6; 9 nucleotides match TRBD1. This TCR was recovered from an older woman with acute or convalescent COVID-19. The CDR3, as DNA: TGTGCCAGCAGCCGGGACAGGGTGGGAGCTGGGGCCAACGTCCTGACTTTC. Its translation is CASSRDRVGAGANVLTF.